Each of the 31 T cell receptor beta chains below was sequenced from the same sample in a study of PD-1 blockade in mismatch repair-deficient tumors. Assay: immunoSEQ multiplex PCR; the TCRdb copy retains only in-frame clones and omits some. In the table there are roughly 130,000 clones, about nine tenths of which are singletons. The sample in question was peripheral blood, obtained 72 weeks after starting pembrolizumab. The receptors stem from an adult with mismatch repair-deficient cancer.

J is TRBJ2-7 and V is TRBV6-6; 8 bases map to TRBD1. The V and J ends lost 2 bases and 6 bases, in that order; junction bases with no gene match: 6. This CDR3 is built from 14 residues. Germline assignment: CDR1 MNHNY and CDR2 SVGAGI (reference sequence). The CDR3, as DNA: TGTGCCAGCAGTTACCCGGACAGGGCGACCGAGCAGTACTTC. Its translation is CASSYPDRATEQYF.

The J gene is TRBJ2-7, the V gene TRBV27; D might be TRBD1 (6 bases). Germline CDR1 reads MNHEY; CDR2 reads SMNVEV (reference sequence). The CDR3 runs to 14 residues. Trimming shortened V by 6 bases and J by 6 bases, and 18 bases separated the two germline ends. This chain's CDR3 is CASRDDRPRGEQYF. The CDR3 DNA is TGTGCCAGCAGGGACGACAGGCCCAGGGGCGAGCAGTACTTC.

The chain carries TRBV6-1 and TRBJ1-2; D unresolved. CDR3 length: 15 residues. Germline V lookup: CDR1 MNHNS, CDR2 SASEGT. Between the trimmed V and J ends, which lost 6 bases and 0 bases, there was a span of 14 bases. The CDR3 region has the DNA TGTGCCAGCAGAGATACTGGACGAGCTAACTATGGCTACACCTTC. Protein: CASRDTGRANYGYTF.

The J gene is TRBJ2-3, the V gene TRBV9, with TRBD2 identical over 7 bases. Germline values: CDR1 SGDLS, CDR2 YYNGEE. Trimming took 0 bases from V and 3 from J; bases not matched to a gene: 7. This CDR3 comprises 16 residues. The CDR3 here is CASSVGSGIRTDTQYF. In DNA form, the CDR3 reads TGTGCCAGCAGCGTAGGAAGCGGGATCAGAACAGATACGCAGTATTTT.

This rearrangement joins TRBV7-3 to TRBJ2-1; 8 bases map to TRBD2. The CDR3 contains 16 residues. CDR1 and CDR2 (germline): SGHTA, FQGTGA. With 5 bases clipped from V and 4 bases from J, the junction kept 10 bases outside the gene matches. CDR3: CASSQRGAGVYNEQFF. The CDR3, as DNA: TGTGCCAGCAGCCAAAGGGGAGCGGGGGTTTACAATGAGCAGTTCTTC.

The V call is TRBV29-1, the J call TRBJ1-2; D ambiguous. The CDR3 sequence is 11 residues long. Germline V gives CDR1 SQVTM, CDR2 ANQGSEA. The germline V and J ends were trimmed by 3 bases and 7 bases, with 9 bases remaining between them. DNA for the CDR3: TGCAGCGTTGACCTCGGGTTTGGCTACACCTTC. Residues: CSVDLGFGYTF.

The V and J genes are TRBV6-5 and TRBJ1-2, with 9 bases fitting TRBD1. V dropped 0 bases and J dropped 2; count of bases not matched to a gene: 1. Germline V gene sequence: CDR1 MNHEY, CDR2 SVGAGI. CDR3 size: 15 residues. CDR3 sequence reads: CASSYSGTGNYGYTF. The CDR3 nucleotides read TGTGCCAGCAGTTACTCGGGGACAGGGAACTATGGCTACACCTTC.

The gene calls are TRBV11-1 and TRBJ2-5, with 7 bases matching TRBD1. The CDR3 is 15 residues long. V lost 0 bases, J lost 5 bases, and 6 bases stayed unmatched. Germline V gene lookup returns CDR1 SGHAT and CDR2 FQDESV (reference sequence). The CDR3: CASSLAATGMETQYF. CDR3 DNA sequence: TGTGCCAGCAGCTTAGCGGCGACAGGGATGGAGACCCAGTACTTC.

The V and J genes are TRBV28 and TRBJ2-3; 8 bases line up with TRBD2. Germline loops: CDR1 MDHEN, CDR2 SYDVKM. The CDR3 is 16 residues long. V trimming: 5 bases; J trimming: 8 bases; junction bases outside the gene matches: 15. CDR3 DNA sequence: TGTGCCAGCAGTCCAAGACTAGCGTGGGGACGGGGTACGCAGTATTTT. Encoded protein: CASSPRLAWGRGTQYF. Full variable domain (rest looked up from reference TRBV28 and TRBJ2-3): DVKVTQSSRYLVKRTGEKVFLECVQDMDHENMFWYRQDPGLGLRLIYFSYDVKMKEKGDIPEGYSVSREKKERFSLILESASTNQTSMYLCASSPRLAWGRGTQYFGPGTRLTVL.

In DNA form, the CDR3 reads TGTGCCAGCAGCTTAGAATATACAGGGCGGAGGGAGACCCAGTACTTC. This encodes CASSLEYTGRRETQYF. This chain uses TRBV7-9 with TRBJ2-5; D perhaps matches TRBD1 (6 bases). Per the germline V gene, CDR1 is SEHNR and CDR2 is FQNEAQ (reference sequence). This CDR3 contains 16 residues. V was pared by 1 base and J by 5 bases, with 17 bases between.

J is TRBJ1-1 and V is TRBV7-2, with a weak D call TRBD1 (6 bases). Germline-derived CDR1 and CDR2 are SGHTA and FQGNSA. The CDR3 length is 14 residues. With 5 bases removed from V and 5 bases from J, the gap between germline ends came to 15 bases. CDR3 protein: CASSINRESTEAFF. The CDR3 nucleotides read TGTGCCAGCAGCATCAACAGGGAGAGTACTGAAGCTTTCTTT.

The DNA of the CDR3 is TGTGCCAGCAGCTTTTCGGCGGGAGGGCCCTACAATGAGCAGTTCTTC. Its translation is CASSFSAGGPYNEQFF. The chain has TRBV5-6 and TRBJ2-1, with 9 bases that match TRBD2. Germline CDR1 reads SGHDT; CDR2 reads YYEEEE. V trimming: 2 bases; J trimming: 2 bases; junction bases outside the gene matches: 5. The CDR3 spans 16 residues.

V is TRBV7-2 and J is TRBJ2-1; 8 positions agree with TRBD1. V shed 5 bases and J 12 bases; nucleotides not matched to a gene: 12. Germline lookup yields CDR1 SGHTA and CDR2 FQGNSA. The CDR3 is 14 residues long. For the CDR3, the DNA is TGTGCCAGCAGCCCGGGGACAGGTCCTATGGGGCAGTTCTTC. Encoded protein: CASSPGTGPMGQFF.

V gene TRBV6-1 combines with J gene TRBJ2-3, with D uncertain. Germline lookup yields CDR1 MNHNS and CDR2 SASEGT. Trimming cost V 2 bases and J 4 bases, with 25 bases left between them. This CDR3 comprises 19 residues. This CDR3 is CASSEKGWKASRYADTQYF. The CDR3, as DNA: TGTGCCAGCAGTGAAAAAGGGTGGAAGGCCAGCAGGTACGCAGATACGCAGTATTTT.

This chain uses TRBV29-1 with TRBJ2-4, with TRBD2 as a possible D gene (5 bases). Germline CDR1 SQVTM, CDR2 ANQGSEA. Trimming shortened V by 7 bases and J by 3 bases, and 10 bases separated the two germline ends. The CDR3 runs 12 residues. CDR3 in DNA: TGCAGCGCCCGGGGTGACAAAAACATTCAGTACTTC. This codes for CSARGDKNIQYF.

The rearrangement uses TRBV4-2 and TRBJ2-7; possible D gene TRBD2, 6 bases. The CDR3 is 15 residues long. Germline-derived CDR1 and CDR2 are LGHNA and YNFKEQ. V lost 3 bases to trimming and J lost 2 bases, with 14 bases between them. CDR3 region: CASSQVPGLAYEQYF. DNA of the CDR3: TGTGCCAGCAGCCAGGTACCGGGACTCGCCTACGAGCAGTACTTC.

V is TRBV11-2 and J is TRBJ1-1, with D unresolved. The CDR3 is 13 amino acids. CDR1 and CDR2 from the germline V gene are SGHAT and FQNNGV. V was pared by 3 bases and J by 0 bases, with 5 bases between. In nucleotides, the CDR3 is TGTGCCAGCAGCTTGAGTATGAACACTGAAGCTTTCTTT. As protein: CASSLSMNTEAFF.

This clone was seen once. The V and J genes are TRBV19 and TRBJ2-7; TRBD1 matches 7 bases. There are 14 residues in the CDR3. Losses at the gene ends were 5 bases for V and 4 bases for J; bases not matched to a gene: 8. Germline assignment: CDR1 LNHDA and CDR2 SQIVND (reference sequence). CDR3 protein: CASSVYRGAYEQYF. CDR3 nucleotides: TGTGCCAGTAGTGTTTACAGGGGTGCGTACGAGCAGTACTTC.

The rearrangement uses TRBV28 and TRBJ2-5; possible D gene TRBD2, 6 bases. There are 14 residues in the CDR3. CDR1 is MDHEN, CDR2 SYDVKM, per germline. V lost 3 bases and J lost 5, with 13 bases in between. CDR3 amino acids: CASSFRGSRETQYF. The CDR3 nucleotides are TGTGCCAGCAGTTTTCGGGGGAGTAGGGAGACCCAGTACTTC.

The chain recombines TRBV6-5 with TRBJ2-7; 14 nucleotides align to TRBD2. This CDR3 is 13 amino acids long. The V gene's germline CDR1 is MNHEY and CDR2 SVGAGI. The ends lost 8 bases at V and 6 bases at J; junction bases unmatched: 3. In nucleotides, the CDR3 is TGTGCCAGCGGGACTAGCGGGAGTTCCGAGCAGTACTTC. It is translated as CASGTSGSSEQYF.

The chain joins TRBV10-3 to TRBJ2-7; D unresolved. The CDR3 spans 14 residues. V lost 4 bases and J lost 5, with 15 bases in between. Germline-derived CDR1 and CDR2 are ENHRY and SYGVKD. The CDR3 protein is CAISAGRTLDEQYF. The CDR3 DNA sequence: TGTGCCATCAGTGCAGGCCGTACGTTGGACGAGCAGTACTTC.

The chain joins TRBV9 to TRBJ2-7, with 9 bases lining up with TRBD1. V was clipped by 4 bases and J by 2 bases; unmatched bases: 7. This CDR3 region has 15 residues. Germline V CDR1 and CDR2: SGDLS, YYNGEE. Here the CDR3 DNA reads TGTGCCAGCAGCCGTGGGACAGGGAAAACCTACGAGCAGTACTTC. It codes for CASSRGTGKTYEQYF.

V usage is TRBV5-6 and J usage is TRBJ1-1, with D unresolved. CDR3 length equals 15 residues. Per the germline V gene, CDR1 is SGHDT and CDR2 is YYEEEE. V lost 2 bases, J lost 3 bases, and 14 bases lay in between. The CDR3 reads CASSLGGFGDTEAFF. As DNA, the CDR3 is TGTGCCAGCAGCTTAGGAGGGTTTGGTGACACTGAAGCTTTCTTT.

The chain uses TRBV27 and TRBJ1-5; TRBD1 matches 7 bases. This CDR3 contains 14 residues. J lost 2 bases, V lost 6 bases, and 4 bases had no gene match. The germline CDR1 and CDR2 sequences are MNHEY and SMNVEV (reference sequence). CDR3 nucleotides: TGTGCCAGCAGCCCAGGACAGGGCAATCAGCCCCAGCATTTT. Its protein is CASSPGQGNQPQHF.

This clone appeared a few times. The CDR3 here is CATWLGALGNTEAFF. The CDR3 DNA follows: TGTGCCACCTGGTTGGGGGCGCTTGGCAACACTGAAGCTTTCTTT. The chain couples TRBV28 to TRBJ1-1, with TRBD1 as a possible D gene (6 bases). Trimming removed 10 bases from V and 2 bases from J, with 20 bases in between. CDR1 MDHEN and CDR2 SYDVKM come from the germline V gene. This CDR3 comprises 15 residues.

The rearrangement joins TRBV27 to TRBJ1-5; TRBD1 might be the D (6 bases). Per germline, CDR1 MNHEY and CDR2 SMNVEV (reference sequence). The CDR3 runs to 13 residues. V was cut by 7 bases and J by 2 bases, with 9 bases left in between. CDR3 in DNA: TGTGCCAGCACCTCAGGGGGCAATCAGCCCCAGCATTTT. Its translation: CASTSGGNQPQHF.

V is TRBV7-8 and J is TRBJ2-7; 10 bases map to TRBD1. This CDR3 spans 15 amino acids. The germline V gene encodes CDR1 SGHVS and CDR2 FQNEAQ. V dropped 2 bases and J dropped 2; count of bases not matched to a gene: 3. For the CDR3, the DNA is TGTGCCAGCAGCTTAATGGGACAGGGGACCTACGAGCAGTACTTC. It translates to CASSLMGQGTYEQYF.

V and J are TRBV11-2 and TRBJ2-5, with 7 bases that match TRBD1. This CDR3 contains 15 residues. The V segment lost 5 bases and the J segment 1 base; nucleotides outside the gene matches: 7. Germline V gene data show CDR1 as SGHAT and CDR2 as FQNNGV. The CDR3 DNA reads as TGTGCCAGCAGCCACTCAAGACAGGGCCAAGAGACCCAGTACTTC. It codes for CASSHSRQGQETQYF.

The chain combines TRBV5-4 with TRBJ1-2, with 11 positions matching TRBD1. CDR1 and CDR2 (germline): SGHNT, YYREEE (reference sequence). The CDR3 sequence is 14 residues long. J was trimmed by 8 bases and V by 4 bases; bases with no gene match: 7. CDR3 nucleotides: TGTGCCAGCAGCCGGGACAGGGGGACAGAGGGCTACACCTTC. It codes for CASSRDRGTEGYTF. Looking up the rest from reference TRBV5-4 and TRBJ1-2 gives the full variable domain: ETGVTQSPTHLIKTRGQQVTLRCSSQSGHNTVSWYQQALGQGPQFIFQYYREEENGRGNFPPRFSGLQFPNYSSELNVNALELDDSALYLCASSRDRGTEGYTFGSGTRLTVV.

This chain connects TRBV6-5 to TRBJ1-5; D unclear. Trimming shortened V by 7 bases and J by 4 bases, and 11 bases separated the two germline ends. This CDR3 has 13 residues. CDR1 and CDR2 (germline): MNHEY, SVGAGI. CDR3 in amino acids: CASTLDPNQPQHF. The CDR3 DNA sequence: TGTGCCAGCACCCTGGACCCGAATCAGCCCCAGCATTTT.

The rearrangement joins TRBV7-3 to TRBJ2-1; 11 bases line up with TRBD2. From germline, CDR1 is SGHTA and CDR2 FQGTGA. This CDR3 has 20 amino acids. V lost 2 bases to trimming and J lost 4 bases; unmatched junction nucleotides: 16. Here the CDR3 reads CASSLSPPGLAGDAYNEQFF. The CDR3 nucleotides read TGTGCCAGCAGCTTATCGCCCCCCGGACTAGCGGGCGACGCGTACAATGAGCAGTTCTTC. The entire variable domain, with the rest obtained from reference TRBV7-3 and TRBJ2-1, is as follows: GAGVSQTPSNKVTEKGKYVELRCDPISGHTALYWYRQSLGQGPEFLIYFQGTGAADDSGLPNDRFFAVRPEGSVSTLKIQRTERGDSAVYLCASSLSPPGLAGDAYNEQFFGPGTRLTVL.